Below are 2 T cell receptor beta chains sequenced from a single sample in a study of shared clonotypes between healthy human individuals. Using immunoSEQ multiplex PCR, the repertoire was profiled, and TCRdb retains in-frame clones only, with some absent. Of roughly 2.6 million clones in the sample, approximately 94% were seen once. What was sequenced was naive CD4+ T cells sorted from blood. As for subset: CD45RA+ positively selected. The receptors shown here come from a man in his late teens or twenties in good health.

V is TRBV28 and J is TRBJ2-7; the match to TRBD1 covers 7 bases. Looked up from germline, CDR1 is MDHEN and CDR2 is SYDVKM. J gave up 4 bases and V 6 bases, and 9 bases lay outside the gene matches. This CDR3 is built from 14 residues. CDR3 bases: TGTGCCAGCAGAGCCCCGGGACAGCAGTACGAGCAGTACTTC. This codes for CASRAPGQQYEQYF.

On this clone: Other DNA sequences of this sample code for an identical CDR3. This chain connects TRBV7-9 to TRBJ2-7, with D possibly being TRBD1 (6 bases). CDR3 length: 15 amino acids. The germline V gene encodes CDR1 SEHNR and CDR2 FQNEAQ (reference sequence). V was cut by 4 bases and J by 1 base, with 14 bases left in between. Here the CDR3 reads CASSSQGPLSYEQYF. The CDR3 DNA sequence: TGTGCCAGCAGCTCGCAGGGGCCCTTATCCTACGAGCAGTACTTC.